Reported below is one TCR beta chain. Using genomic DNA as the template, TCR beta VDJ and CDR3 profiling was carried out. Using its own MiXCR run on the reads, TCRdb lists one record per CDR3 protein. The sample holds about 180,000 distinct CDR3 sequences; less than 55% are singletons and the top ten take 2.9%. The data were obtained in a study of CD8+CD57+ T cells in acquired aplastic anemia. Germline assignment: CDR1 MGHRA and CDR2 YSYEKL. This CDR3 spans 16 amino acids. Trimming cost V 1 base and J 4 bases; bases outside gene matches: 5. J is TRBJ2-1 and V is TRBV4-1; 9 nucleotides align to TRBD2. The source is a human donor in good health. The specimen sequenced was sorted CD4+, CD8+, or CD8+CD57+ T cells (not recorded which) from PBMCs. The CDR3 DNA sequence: TGCGCCAGCAGCCAAGCTAGCGGGGTAAGGTACAATGAGCAGTTCTTC. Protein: CASSQASGVRYNEQFF.